Following are 17 T cell receptor beta chains from one sample sequenced in a study of shared clonotypes between healthy human individuals. Method: immunoSEQ multiplex PCR; TCRdb's copy keeps in-frame clones and lacks some. This repertoire shows 850,000 to 1,200,000 clones, about 75% found once; its top ten account for approximately 1.5%. The material sequenced was memory CD4+ T cells sorted from blood. Sample subset: CD45RA-negative fraction. These receptors came from a man in his late teens or twenties in good health.

The gene calls are TRBV5-6 and TRBJ2-6, with no clear D. V dropped 1 base and J dropped 0 bases, with 5 bases sitting between them. Germline V gives CDR1 SGHDT, CDR2 YYEEEE. This CDR3 has 15 amino acids. Here the CDR3 DNA reads TGTGCCAGCAGCTTGAGGCACTCTGGGGCCAACGTCCTGACTTTC. Amino acids: CASSLRHSGANVLTF.

The chain joins TRBV7-9 to TRBJ2-7, with D perhaps being TRBD1 or TRBD2 (5 bases each). CDR1 is SEHNR and CDR2 is FQNEAQ in the germline V gene (reference sequence). V gave up 8 bases and J gave up 6 bases, with 17 bases separating them. The CDR3 consists of 13 residues. CDR3 sequence reads: CASQPGQTSEQYF. The DNA for the CDR3 is TGTGCCAGCCAGCCGGGGCAGACGAGCGAGCAGTACTTC.

This chain connects TRBV19 to TRBJ2-2; 9 nucleotides match TRBD1. The CDR3 covers 14 residues. V was clipped by 9 bases and J by 5 bases; unmatched bases: 7. CDR1 and CDR2 from the germline V gene are LNHDA and SQIVND (reference sequence). CDR3 DNA sequence: TGTGCCAGCCGTCTAGACAGGGGGACCGGGGAGCTGTTTTTT. Residues: CASRLDRGTGELFF.

The rearrangement joins TRBV5-1 to TRBJ2-7, with 14 bases identical to TRBD2. The CDR3 totals 16 residues. Germline-derived CDR1 and CDR2 are SGHRS and YFSETQ. V was pared by 3 bases and J by 6 bases, with 8 bases of the junction left unmatched. The DNA for the CDR3 is TGCGCCAGCAGCTCTTCTGGACTAGCGGGAGGTGTCGAGCAGTACTTC. Its protein is CASSSSGLAGGVEQYF.

This chain links TRBV15 with TRBJ2-5; 8 bases are a match to TRBD2. The V gene end was trimmed by 0 bases and the J gene end by 5 bases; junction bases not matched to a gene: 5. Germline V gene lookup returns CDR1 LNHNV and CDR2 YYDKDF (reference sequence). The CDR3 runs 15 residues. CDR3: CATSRDWGLGETQYF. In nucleotides, the CDR3 is TGTGCCACCAGCAGAGATTGGGGACTAGGGGAGACCCAGTACTTC.

The DNA of the CDR3 is TGTGCCAGCAGCGTAGGACTCATCACAGATACGCAGTATTTT. It encodes CASSVGLITDTQYF. The V and J genes are TRBV9 and TRBJ2-3; D not certain. V was shortened by 0 bases and J by 2 bases, with 7 bases between the two germline ends. The germline CDR1 and CDR2 sequences are SGDLS and YYNGEE. The CDR3 is 14 residues long. The variable domain in full, with the rest retrieved from reference TRBV9 and TRBJ2-3, is DSGVTQTPKHLITATGQRVTLRCSPRSGDLSVYWYQQSLDQGLQFLIQYYNGEERAKGNILERFSAQQFPDLHSELNLSSLELGDSALYFCASSVGLITDTQYFGPGTRLTVL.

This clone was seen once. CDR3 sequence: CASSLFAGVGNQPQHF. In DNA form, the CDR3 reads TGTGCCAGCAGCTTATTTGCTGGGGTGGGCAATCAGCCCCAGCATTTT. The genes are TRBV7-9 and TRBJ1-5; no clear D. The CDR3 has 16 residues. Germline V gives CDR1 SEHNR, CDR2 FQNEAQ (reference sequence). Trimming pared 2 bases from V and 2 bases from J, leaving 13 bases between.

Worth noting for this clone: Other DNA sequences in this specimen translate into the identical CDR3. The chain uses TRBV4-1 and TRBJ2-7; D is uncertain. CDR1 MGHRA and CDR2 YSYEKL come from the germline V gene. Between the trimmed V and J ends, which lost 0 bases and 6 bases, there was a span of 6 bases. The CDR3 loop spans 12 amino acids. CDR3 coding DNA: TGCGCCAGCAGCCAAGAGGTCGGCGAGCAGTACTTC. Residues: CASSQEVGEQYF.

Turning to this clone: This CDR3 is also generated by other DNA sequences in the sample. This chain links TRBV2 with TRBJ1-2; a possible D gene is TRBD1 (6 bases). The CDR3 contains 13 residues. Looked up from germline, CDR1 is SNHLY and CDR2 is FYNNEI. V lost 4 bases and J 1 base, leaving 7 bases between the germline ends. Here the CDR3 reads CASSVGGNYGYTF. The CDR3 bases are TGTGCCAGCAGTGTAGGGGGTAACTATGGCTACACCTTC.

This clone was seen a single time. The rearrangement joins TRBV5-8 to TRBJ2-1; the match to TRBD2 covers 8 bases. The CDR3 sequence is 16 residues long. The J segment lost 8 bases and the V segment lost 4 bases, leaving 14 bases of the junction unmatched. Germline CDR1 SGHTS, CDR2 YDEGEE. CDR3 coding DNA: TGTGCCAGCAGCGAAATCTTAGCGGGGAGCGGAGATGAGCAGTTCTTC. Encoded protein: CASSEILAGSGDEQFF. The variable domain in full, completed from reference TRBV5-8 and TRBJ2-1, reads EAGVTQSPTHLIKTRGQQATLRCSPISGHTSVYWYQQALGLGLQFLLWYDEGEERNRGNFPPRFSGRQFPNYSSELNVNALELEDSALYLCASSEILAGSGDEQFFGPGTRLTVL.

This rearrangement joins TRBV7-9 to TRBJ1-2; 9 bases line up with TRBD1. V lost 5 bases and J lost 7; bases outside the gene matches: 11. This CDR3 contains 15 residues. CDR1 is SEHNR, CDR2 FQNEAQ, per germline (reference sequence). This CDR3 is CASSPTGGSIGGYTF. In DNA, the CDR3 is TGTGCCAGCAGCCCAACAGGGGGCTCCATTGGTGGCTACACCTTC.

The rearrangement joins TRBV29-1 to TRBJ2-1; D gene ambiguous. Germline V gives CDR1 SQVTM, CDR2 ANQGSEA. Trimming took off 8 bases at V and 1 base at J, with 9 bases between the two ends. This CDR3 region has 12 residues. The CDR3 region is CSSRGSYNEQFF. As DNA, the CDR3 is TGCAGCTCTCGAGGTTCCTACAATGAGCAGTTCTTC.

This chain links TRBV18 with TRBJ1-1; 7 bases match TRBD1. CDR1 KGHSH and CDR2 LQKENI come from the germline V gene. Losses at the gene ends were 2 bases for V and 5 bases for J; bases not matched to a gene: 2. This CDR3 comprises 13 residues. The chain's CDR3 is CASSPIQGTEAFF. The CDR3, as DNA: TGTGCCAGCTCACCAATACAGGGGACTGAAGCTTTCTTT.

The rearrangement uses TRBV4-2 and TRBJ1-5; a weak D match, TRBD1 (6 bases). Per germline, CDR1 LGHNA and CDR2 YNFKEQ. Trimming took off 0 bases at V and 6 bases at J, with 15 bases between the two ends. The CDR3 is 16 amino acids. This chain's CDR3 is CASSQDLQGIGQPQHF. The CDR3 nucleotides are TGTGCCAGCAGCCAAGATTTACAGGGAATAGGTCAGCCCCAGCATTTT.

V gene TRBV14 combines with J gene TRBJ1-1, with D hard to call. The V end lost 3 bases, the J end lost 0 bases, and 8 bases lay between the germline ends. The CDR3 runs to 14 residues. Germline assignment: CDR1 SGHDN and CDR2 FVKESK. CDR3 residues: CASSQYILNTEAFF. The CDR3 DNA reads TGTGCCAGCAGCCAGTACATTCTGAACACTGAAGCTTTCTTT. The full variable domain, its missing parts supplied by reference TRBV14 and TRBJ1-1, is EAGVTQFPSHSVIEKGQTVTLRCDPISGHDNLYWYRRVMGKEIKFLLHFVKESKQDESGMPNNRFLAERTGGTYSTLKVQPAELEDSGVYFCASSQYILNTEAFFGQGTRLTVV.

The CDR3 is CASSRQGSAYEQYF. The CDR3 nucleotides read TGTGCCAGTAGCCGACAGGGGTCGGCCTACGAGCAGTACTTC. The chain joins TRBV19 to TRBJ2-7, with 8 bases lining up with TRBD1. With 6 bases clipped from V and 2 bases from J, the junction kept 6 bases outside the gene matches. The CDR3 contains 14 residues. Germline CDR1 reads LNHDA; CDR2 reads SQIVND (reference sequence).

Only one count was recorded for this clone. Within the sample, other DNA sequences also encode this same CDR3. The chain combines TRBV20-1 with TRBJ1-1, with 7 bases identical to TRBD1. The CDR3 consists of 11 residues. The ends lost 6 bases at V and 3 bases at J; junction bases unmatched: 1. The germline CDR1 and CDR2 sequences are DFQATT and SNEGSKA (reference sequence). CDR3 protein: CSARGDTEAFF. The CDR3 DNA sequence: TGCAGTGCCAGGGGGGACACTGAAGCTTTCTTT.